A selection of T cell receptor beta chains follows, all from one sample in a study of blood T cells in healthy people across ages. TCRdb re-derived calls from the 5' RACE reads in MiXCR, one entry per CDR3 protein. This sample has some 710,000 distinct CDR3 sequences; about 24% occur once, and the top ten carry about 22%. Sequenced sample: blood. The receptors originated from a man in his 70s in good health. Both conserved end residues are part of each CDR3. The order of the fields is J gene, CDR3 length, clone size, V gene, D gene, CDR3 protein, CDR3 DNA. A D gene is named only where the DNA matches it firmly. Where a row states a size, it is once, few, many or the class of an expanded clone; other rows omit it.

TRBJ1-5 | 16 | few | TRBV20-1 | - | CSALGAGGISNQPQHF | TGCAGTGCTTTAGGCGCGGGAGGGATAAGCAATCAGCCCCAGCATTTT
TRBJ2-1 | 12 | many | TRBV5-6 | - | CASSWGDNEQFF | TGTGCCAGCAGCTGGGGGGACAATGAGCAGTTCTTC
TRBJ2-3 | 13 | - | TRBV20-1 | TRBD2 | CTLLAGGTDTQYF | TGCACCTTACTAGCGGGGGGCACAGATACGCAGTATTTT
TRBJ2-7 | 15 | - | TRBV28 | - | CASSQWGAGAYEQYF | TGTGCCAGCAGTCAATGGGGTGCAGGGGCCTACGAGCAGTACTTC
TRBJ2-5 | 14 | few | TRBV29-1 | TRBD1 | CSVEGQGGQETQYF | TGCAGCGTTGAGGGACAGGGAGGCCAAGAGACCCAGTACTTC
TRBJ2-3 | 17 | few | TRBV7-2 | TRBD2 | CASSLEASGPGTDTQYF | TGTGCCAGCAGCTTAGAAGCTAGCGGGCCGGGCACAGATACGCAGTATTTT
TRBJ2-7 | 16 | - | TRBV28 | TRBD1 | CASSFPTGTVTYEQYF | TGTGCCAGCAGTTTCCCCACCGGGACAGTAACCTACGAGCAGTACTTC
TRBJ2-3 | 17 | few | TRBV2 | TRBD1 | CASSGGLGQGAGDTQYF | TGTGCCAGCAGTGGAGGACTGGGACAGGGGGCGGGAGATACGCAGTATTTT
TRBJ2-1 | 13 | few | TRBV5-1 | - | CASSLSINNEQFF | TGCGCCAGCAGCCTCTCTATCAACAATGAGCAGTTCTTC
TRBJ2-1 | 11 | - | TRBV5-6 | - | CASVRNNEQFF | TGTGCCAGCGTGAGGAACAATGAGCAGTTCTTC